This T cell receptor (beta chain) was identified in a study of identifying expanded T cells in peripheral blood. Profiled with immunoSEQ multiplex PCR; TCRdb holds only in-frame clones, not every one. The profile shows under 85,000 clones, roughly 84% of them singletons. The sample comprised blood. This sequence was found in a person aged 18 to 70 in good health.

The CDR3 region is CASSHFLSTQYF. The CDR3 DNA is TGTGCCAGCAGCCATTTTCTCTCGACCCAGTACTTC. V and J are TRBV7-8 and TRBJ2-5; D gene ambiguous. Germline loops: CDR1 SGHVS, CDR2 FQNEAQ. The CDR3 runs 12 residues. The V end was cut by 5 bases, the J end by 7 bases, with 11 bases between. The complete variable domain, with remaining parts taken from reference TRBV7-8 and TRBJ2-5, reads GAGVSQSPRYKVAKRGQDVALRCDPISGHVSLFWYQQALGQGPEFLTYFQNEAQLDKSGLPSDRFFAERPEGSVSTLKIQRTQQEDSAVYLCASSHFLSTQYFGPGTRLLVL.